This passage covers 15 T cell receptor beta chains from one sample sequenced in a study of shared clonotypes between healthy human individuals. Clones were sequenced by immunoSEQ multiplex PCR, and TCRdb holds only the in-frame ones, with some missing. The sample has millions of clones, roughly 96% seen once; the top ten hold roughly 0.13%. The sample comprised naive CD4+ T cells sorted from blood. Subset denoted: CD45RA+ positively selected. The receptors were gathered from a man aged 18 to 29 in good health.

The chain has TRBV6-5 and TRBJ2-2, with unresolved D. The CDR3 is 13 amino acids. In germline, CDR1 is MNHEY, CDR2 SVGAGI. Trimming pared 6 bases from V and 6 bases from J, leaving 11 bases between. The CDR3 region is CASSRTVPGELFF. For the CDR3, the DNA is TGTGCCAGCAGCCGAACAGTCCCCGGGGAGCTGTTTTTT.

The V call is TRBV5-5, the J call TRBJ1-2; D not resolved. The germline V gene has CDR1 SGHKS and CDR2 YYEKEE (reference sequence). V lost 0 bases to trimming and J lost 7 bases, with 7 bases between them. The CDR3 spans 12 residues. The CDR3 DNA follows: TGTGCCAGCAGCTTGGAGCCCAGTGGCTACACCTTC. Translated, it gives CASSLEPSGYTF. The full variable domain, completed using reference TRBV5-5 and TRBJ1-2, is DAGVTQSPTHLIKTRGQQVTLRCSPISGHKSVSWYQQVLGQGPQFIFQYYEKEERGRGNFPDRFSARQFPNYSSELNVNALLLGDSALYLCASSLEPSGYTFGSGTRLTVV.

J is TRBJ1-1 and V is TRBV10-3, with 8 bases lining up with TRBD1. The CDR3 is 14 amino acids. The germline CDR1 and CDR2 sequences are ENHRY and SYGVKD. The V gene end was trimmed by 6 bases and the J gene end by 6 bases; junction bases not matched to a gene: 9. The CDR3: CAIRPGQDPSEAFF. CDR3 nucleotides: TGTGCCATCAGGCCGGGACAGGATCCCTCTGAAGCTTTCTTT.

This clone was seen more than once but under ten times. Different DNA sequences within this sample yield the same CDR3. The rearrangement links TRBV28 to TRBJ1-6; 7 bases agree with TRBD1. Germline V gene lookup returns CDR1 MDHEN and CDR2 SYDVKM. The CDR3 is 14 residues long. V was clipped by 5 bases and J by 6 bases; unmatched bases: 4. The CDR3 here is CASSSGQVNSPLHF. CDR3 nucleotides: TGTGCCAGCAGTAGCGGACAGGTTAATTCACCCCTCCACTTT.

CDR3 nucleotides: TGCGCCAGCAGCGGCAGTTTGAACACTGAAGCTTTCTTT. It yields the protein CASSGSLNTEAFF. V is TRBV5-1 and J is TRBJ1-1; the D is unclear. The germline CDR1 and CDR2 sequences are SGHRS and YFSETQ. Deletions cut 4 bases from V and 0 bases from J, with 7 bases between. The CDR3 covers 13 residues.

A remark on this clone: In the same sample, other DNA sequences code for this CDR3. The DNA for the CDR3 is TGTGCCAGCAGTTACGGTCAGGGGGCCGGGGAGCTGTTTTTT. It yields the protein CASSYGQGAGELFF. The chain carries TRBV6-6 and TRBJ2-2; 7 nucleotides agree with TRBD1. V lost 2 bases and J lost 6; bases outside the gene matches: 3. Per the germline V gene, CDR1 is MNHNY and CDR2 is SVGAGI (reference sequence). The CDR3 runs to 14 residues.

This chain links TRBV30 with TRBJ1-5, with 7 nucleotides matching TRBD1. The germline V gene encodes CDR1 GTSNPN and CDR2 SVGIG (reference sequence). The CDR3 runs to 15 residues. V gave up 1 base and J gave up 6 bases; unmatched junction bases: 9. The DNA for the CDR3 is TGTGCCTGGAGTGAACGGGACAGACGAGGTCAGCCCCAGCATTTT. Translation: CAWSERDRRGQPQHF.

This chain uses TRBV28 with TRBJ2-7; 9 bases are shared with TRBD1. Trimming took 6 bases from V and 4 from J; bases not matched to a gene: 16. The germline V gene has CDR1 MDHEN and CDR2 SYDVKM. The length of the CDR3 is 17 residues. CDR3 nucleotide sequence: TGTGCCAGCAGGACCTCGGGAGGATCGGACAGGGGTTACGAGCAGTACTTC. It yields the protein CASRTSGGSDRGYEQYF.

About this clone: The same CDR3 also results from other DNA sequences found in this sample. The rearrangement uses TRBV19 and TRBJ2-5, with 7 bases that match TRBD2. Germline V lookup: CDR1 LNHDA, CDR2 SQIVND (reference sequence). The CDR3 totals 13 residues. The V gene end was trimmed by 3 bases and the J gene end by 5 bases; junction bases not matched to a gene: 3. The CDR3 loop reads CASSIGGGETQYF. The CDR3 nucleotides read TGTGCCAGTAGTATTGGCGGGGGTGAGACCCAGTACTTC.

This clone was seen only once. The rearrangement links TRBV7-4 to TRBJ1-6; D remains ambiguous. CDR1 is SGHVT and CDR2 is SQSDAQ in the germline V gene. V lost 1 base, J lost 7 bases, and 8 bases lay in between. This CDR3 region has 14 residues. The DNA for the CDR3 is TGTGCCAGCAGCTTAGTCAGGCGGAATTCACCCCTCCACTTT. Translation gives CASSLVRRNSPLHF.

Regarding this clone: This may be a read error: a much more frequent sequence differs by one nucleotide. This sequence joins TRBV5-1 and TRBJ2-3; weak D call: TRBD2 (6 bases). The germline gives CDR1 SGHRS, CDR2 YFSETQ. The length of the CDR3 is 13 residues. CDR3 coding DNA: TGCGCCAGCAGCTTAGGGACTGCAGATGCGCAGTATTTT. This codes for CASSLGTADAQYF.

The V call is TRBV10-1, the J call TRBJ1-4; no firm D call. V was pared by 3 bases and J by 2 bases, with 16 bases between. The germline CDR1 and CDR2 sequences are WNHNN and SYGVQD (reference sequence). CDR3 length equals 17 residues. CDR3 sequence (DNA): TGCGCCAGCAGTGATGGAAGTGGGGTCGCCACTAATGAAAAACTGTTTTTT. This gives the protein CASSDGSGVATNEKLFF.

J is TRBJ2-1 and V is TRBV30; D possibly corresponds to TRBD1 (6 bases). V was cut by 5 bases and J by 0 bases, with 8 bases left in between. The CDR3 runs to 13 residues. In germline, CDR1 is GTSNPN, CDR2 SVGIG (reference sequence). The CDR3 protein is CAWQGSSYNEQFF. The CDR3 DNA reads TGTGCCTGGCAGGGGAGCTCCTACAATGAGCAGTTCTTC.

In this sample, this clone turned up once. V usage is TRBV6-6 and J usage is TRBJ1-5; D ambiguous. The germline V gene has CDR1 MNHNY and CDR2 SVGAGI (reference sequence). Trimming cost V 5 bases and J 3 bases, with 8 bases left between them. The CDR3 runs 13 residues. Here the CDR3 reads CASSPGINQPQHF. CDR3 bases: TGTGCCAGCAGTCCCGGGATCAATCAGCCCCAGCATTTT.

The chain uses TRBV5-1 and TRBJ2-6; D is undetermined. Germline CDR1 reads SGHRS; CDR2 reads YFSETQ. V lost 0 bases and J 0 bases, leaving 13 bases between the germline ends. The CDR3 loop spans 18 amino acids. The CDR3 nucleotides read TGCGCCAGCAGCTTGGCGCTCACCCCCCTCTCTGGGGCCAACGTCCTGACTTTC. It codes for CASSLALTPLSGANVLTF.